This TCR beta chain was recovered during a study of blood T cells in healthy people across ages. Study at large: Template switching recovered approximately one barcoded beta molecule for every two T cells.

Combining a sample-barcoded 5' primer with a J-beta primer mix, a second PCR ran for roughly 7 to 12 cycles. One entry per CDR3 protein, called by TCRdb with MiXCR from the 5' RACE reads. The table has around 1,600,000 distinct CDR3 sequences, less than 45% seen once; the top ten hold less than 5%. This CDR3 has 14 residues. Germline assignment: CDR1 SGHAT and CDR2 FQNNGV. The V end lost 1 base, the J end lost 8 bases, and 11 bases lay between the germline ends. The V gene is TRBV11-2, the J gene TRBJ1-4; D uncertain. Source material: blood. This receptor was obtained from a woman between 18 and 29 years old in good health. CDR3 residues: CASSLGDVGEKLFF. CDR3 coding DNA: TGTGCCAGCAGCTTAGGAGATGTAGGAGAAAAACTGTTTTTT.